This passage covers 27 T cell receptor beta chains from one sample sequenced in a study of post-analysis software for immune sequencing data. Study results and limitations: In patients, five or six TRBV segments were more frequent than in controls, with TRBV5-6, TRBV5-1 and TRBV20-1 among them.

Their antigens remain unidentified. Built from TCR beta cDNA, the libraries had unique molecular identifiers in them. TCRdb ran MiXCR on the PCR reads and lists one entry per CDR3 protein. This table holds more than 450,000 distinct CDR3 sequences, roughly 34% found once. The sample taken for sequencing was blood. All receptors derive from a girl aged 2-17 years with multiple sclerosis.

The chain couples TRBV9 to TRBJ1-2; no reliable D call. This CDR3 contains 15 residues. Germline CDR1 reads SGDLS; CDR2 reads YYNGEE. Trimming shortened V by 0 bases and J by 0 bases, and 9 bases separated the two germline ends. The CDR3 reads CASSVGAEPNYGYTF. The CDR3 DNA is TGTGCCAGCAGCGTAGGGGCCGAACCTAACTATGGCTACACCTTC.

A few counts support this clonotype. The rearrangement joins TRBV28 to TRBJ1-2; tentatively, D is TRBD1 (6 bases). The CDR3 sequence is 15 residues long. Trimming stripped 4 bases from V and 0 bases from J, with 12 bases between. Germline CDR1 reads MDHEN; CDR2 reads SYDVKM. The CDR3 coding sequence is TGTGCCAGCAGTTCATCAGGGGTTGCTAACTATGGCTACACCTTC. Its translation: CASSSSGVANYGYTF.

The chain is built from TRBV20-1 and TRBJ2-3; no clear D gene. The germline V and J ends were trimmed by 3 bases and 0 bases, with 10 bases remaining between them. The CDR3 runs to 14 residues. Germline CDR1 and CDR2: DFQATT and SNEGSKA (reference sequence). CDR3 nucleotide sequence: TGCAGTGCTAGCTACGGACCTAGCACAGATACGCAGTATTTT. Its translation is CSASYGPSTDTQYF.

The CDR3, as DNA: TGTGCCAGCAGTCTTCTGGGTATTGAGACCCAGTACTTC. Protein: CASSLLGIETQYF. The V gene is TRBV6-2 or TRBV6-3, the J gene TRBJ2-5; D unresolved. Germline CDR1 MNHEY, CDR2 SVGEGT. The CDR3 has 13 residues. V was clipped by 5 bases and J by 5 bases, with 12 bases between them.

This clonotype was seen a handful of times. The chain carries TRBV4-1 and TRBJ1-1, with a tentative D call TRBD1 (5 bases). V lost 0 bases, J lost 3 bases, and 14 bases lay in between. This CDR3 spans 16 amino acids. Germline loops: CDR1 MGHRA, CDR2 YSYEKL. DNA for the CDR3: TGCGCCAGCAGCCAAGATCTTGCAGGGAGAGACACTGAAGCTTTCTTT. It yields the protein CASSQDLAGRDTEAFF.

The gene calls are TRBV7-2 and TRBJ2-3, with 9 bases lining up with TRBD2. CDR1 is SGHTA, CDR2 FQGNSA, per germline. There are 16 residues in the CDR3. The trim removed 1 base at V and 5 bases at J, leaving 7 bases unmatched. The CDR3 DNA reads TGTGCCAGCAGCTTAGGTAGCGGGAGTAAAGGAGATACGCAGTATTTT. This codes for CASSLGSGSKGDTQYF.

This clonotype occurred a few times. The V call is TRBV5-1, the J call TRBJ1-2; possible D gene TRBD1, 5 bases. The CDR3 consists of 15 residues. The germline V gene encodes CDR1 SGHRS and CDR2 YFSETQ. V was pared by 0 bases and J by 2 bases, with 11 bases between. The CDR3 nucleotides read TGCGCCAGCAGCTTGGAGGCAGGGAAGAACTATGGCTACACCTTC. Protein product: CASSLEAGKNYGYTF.

This clonotype was recorded many times. The V call is TRBV29-1, the J call TRBJ2-3; TRBD2 agrees at 8 bases. This CDR3 comprises 13 residues. Per germline, CDR1 SQVTM and CDR2 ANQGSEA. The V gene end was trimmed by 5 bases and the J gene end by 2 bases; junction bases not matched to a gene: 3. This chain's CDR3 is CSVRSGATDTQYF. The CDR3 DNA reads TGCAGCGTTCGTAGCGGGGCCACAGATACGCAGTATTTT.

This clonotype has just a few counts. The gene calls are TRBV5-5 and TRBJ1-2; D remains unclear. Deletions cut 4 bases from V and 6 bases from J, with 19 bases between. Germline V gives CDR1 SGHKS, CDR2 YYEKEE (reference sequence). This CDR3 region has 15 residues. In nucleotides, the CDR3 is TGTGCCAGCAGCCCTTCAGTCCCGTCCGGGGATGGCTACACCTTC. It specifies CASSPSVPSGDGYTF.

This clonotype came up once. The chain combines TRBV20-1 with TRBJ1-5; D is unclear. The CDR3 has 13 residues. V was pared by 6 bases and J by 5 bases, with 14 bases between. In germline, CDR1 is DFQATT, CDR2 SNEGSKA (reference sequence). CDR3 in DNA: TGCAGTGCCCTCCCGGACGGGGATCAGCCCCAGCATTTT. This translates into CSALPDGDQPQHF.

Only one count was recorded for this clonotype. An end of the junction does not agree with germline; a read error may underlie this. The J gene is TRBJ2-3, the V gene TRBV20-1, with TRBD2 identical over 7 bases. The CDR3 is 14 amino acids. The germline gives CDR1 DFQATT, CDR2 SNEGSKA (reference sequence). The CDR3 here is CSAYGTQAGDTRYF. The CDR3 DNA is TGCAGTGCGTATGGGACCCAGGCGGGAGATACGCGGTATTTT.

This clonotype was recorded once. V is TRBV6-6 and J is TRBJ1-3, with unresolved D. The V gene lost 6 bases and the J gene lost 0 bases, with 12 bases spanning the gap. The CDR3 spans 15 residues. Germline V CDR1 and CDR2: MNHNY, SVGAGI (reference sequence). CDR3 DNA: TGTGCCAGCAGCCGCGACGGTGACTCTGGAAACACCATATATTTT. Translation: CASSRDGDSGNTIYF.

This clonotype has a handful of counts. V is TRBV12-3 or TRBV12-4 and J is TRBJ1-4; D is uncertain. There are 14 residues in the CDR3. The V and J ends lost 4 bases and 0 bases respectively, with 6 bases between them. DNA for the CDR3: TGTGCCAGCAGTTCCCAACCAACTAATGAAAAACTGTTTTTT. It specifies CASSSQPTNEKLFF.

The chain carries TRBV18 and TRBJ2-7; TRBD1 matches 11 bases. The germline V gene has CDR1 KGHSH and CDR2 LQKENI. V lost 5 bases and J lost 0; bases outside the gene matches: 3. The CDR3 consists of 15 residues. CDR3 DNA: TGTGCCAGCTCATCCGGGACAGGGGGCTCCTACGAGCAGTACTTC. It is translated as CASSSGTGGSYEQYF.

This clonotype was seen a few times. V and J are TRBV12-3 or TRBV12-4 and TRBJ2-5; D may be TRBD2 (6 bases). Gene TRBJ2-7 matches the end of the DNA better, so the J call may be wrong. The CDR3 extends over 14 amino acids. DNA for the CDR3: TGTGCCAGCAGTTTTGGGGGAGGACGAATCGAGCAGTACTTC. Translated: CASSFGGGRIEQYF.

The chain is built from TRBV3-1 and TRBJ2-3, with D possibly matching TRBD1 (5 bases). Germline CDR1 LGHDT, CDR2 YNNKEL (reference sequence). The CDR3 extends over 15 amino acids. With 4 bases removed from V and 2 bases from J, the gap between germline ends came to 13 bases. The CDR3 reads CASSPDAGYTDTQYF. The CDR3 DNA reads as TGTGCCAGCAGCCCGGACGCAGGGTACACAGATACGCAGTATTTT.

This chain uses TRBV12-3 or TRBV12-4 with TRBJ1-6, with D tentatively TRBD1 (6 bases). The CDR3 contains 14 residues. Trimming removed 4 bases from V and 10 bases from J, with 14 bases in between. Written as DNA, the CDR3 is TGTGCCAGCAGTTCGAAGGGGGGCGGCTCACCCCTCCACTTT. Translation gives CASSSKGGGSPLHF.

CDR3 amino acids: CASSLRGQLNTEAFF. The CDR3 DNA is TGTGCCAGCAGCCTAAGGGGACAGTTGAACACTGAAGCTTTCTTT. The gene calls are TRBV7-8 and TRBJ1-1, with 7 bases fitting TRBD1. The CDR3 is 15 residues long. Germline loops: CDR1 SGHVS, CDR2 FQNEAQ. The J segment lost 0 bases and the V segment lost 5 bases, leaving 6 bases of the junction unmatched.

This clonotype turned up a few times. This chain links TRBV11-2 with TRBJ1-1; 9 nucleotides agree with TRBD1. The CDR3 totals 14 residues. The junction had 5 bases not matched to a gene; V was cut back by 5 bases and J by 4 bases. Germline CDR1 and CDR2: SGHAT and FQNNGV. CDR3 coding DNA: TGTGCCAGCAGCCCGGGACAGGGCCCCACTGAAGCTTTCTTT. It is translated as CASSPGQGPTEAFF.

The rearrangement links TRBV12-3 or TRBV12-4 to TRBJ1-3; D perhaps matches TRBD1 (5 bases). V was clipped by 4 bases and J by 5 bases, with 21 bases between them. This CDR3 spans 17 amino acids. The CDR3 here is CASSSLGGPSGRNTIYF. DNA for the CDR3: TGTGCCAGCAGTTCCCTCGGGGGACCGTCAGGCCGAAACACCATATATTTT.

The chain uses TRBV9 and TRBJ2-1; possible D gene TRBD2, 6 bases. The CDR3 spans 15 residues. Per the germline V gene, CDR1 is SGDLS and CDR2 is YYNGEE. Trimming left V 0 bases short and J 0 bases short, with 7 bases between. In DNA, the CDR3 is TGTGCCAGCAGCGTAGGCGGGAACTCCTACAATGAGCAGTTCTTC. This codes for CASSVGGNSYNEQFF.

The chain links TRBV7-9 to TRBJ2-7; maybe TRBD1 (6 bases). The ends were cut back, 0 bases at V and 6 bases at J, with 12 bases in the middle. Per the germline V gene, CDR1 is SEHNR and CDR2 is FQNEAQ (reference sequence). The CDR3 loop spans 14 amino acids. CDR3 region: CASSLAEDSREQYF. The CDR3 DNA follows: TGTGCCAGCAGCTTAGCGGAGGACAGCCGCGAGCAGTACTTC.

This clonotype was counted a few times. The rearrangement uses TRBV11-2 and TRBJ2-6; D unresolved. V was clipped by 4 bases and J by 2 bases, with 6 bases between them. There are 14 residues in the CDR3. CDR1 is SGHAT, CDR2 FQNNGV, per germline. The CDR3: CASSSIPGANVLTF. CDR3 nucleotides: TGTGCCAGCAGCTCAATTCCTGGGGCCAACGTCCTGACTTTC. The full variable domain, its missing parts supplied by reference TRBV11-2 and TRBJ2-6, is EAGVAQSPRYKIIEKRQSVAFWCNPISGHATLYWYQQILGQGPKLLIQFQNNGVVDDSQLPKDRFSAERLKGVDSTLKIQPAKLEDSAVYLCASSSIPGANVLTFGAGSRLTVL.

On this clonotype: Sequence at one end of the junction differs from germline and may be a read error. In DNA, the CDR3 is TGTGCCAACAGTGAACCGGGACGTCTGGAGACCCAGTACTTC. It yields the protein CANSEPGRLETQYF. The chain couples TRBV2 to TRBJ2-5; tentatively, D is TRBD1 or TRBD2 (5 bases each). The germline gives CDR1 SNHLY, CDR2 FYNNEI. The CDR3 runs 14 residues.

The J gene is TRBJ1-2, the V gene TRBV5-6; TRBD1 might be the D (6 bases). Per the germline V gene, CDR1 is SGHDT and CDR2 is YYEEEE. Trimming took off 4 bases at V and 1 base at J, with 14 bases between the two ends. The CDR3 has 15 residues. This chain's CDR3 is CASSPGTSYNYGYTF. In DNA, the CDR3 is TGTGCCAGCAGCCCGGGGACATCCTATAACTATGGCTACACCTTC.

The J gene is TRBJ2-7, the V gene TRBV27; D not resolved. The CDR3 sequence is 14 residues long. Trimming pared 3 bases from V and 0 bases from J, leaving 9 bases between. Germline V CDR1 and CDR2: MNHEY, SMNVEV (reference sequence). The CDR3 sequence is CASSFRRSSYEQYF. In DNA, the CDR3 is TGTGCCAGCAGTTTCCGTCGGAGCTCCTACGAGCAGTACTTC.

Worth noting for this clonotype: A much larger clone is a single base away; this may be a read error. The V gene is TRBV7-9, the J gene TRBJ2-7; 10 bases are shared with TRBD1. The V gene end was trimmed by 5 bases and the J gene end by 5 bases; junction bases not matched to a gene: 3. This CDR3 contains 13 residues. The germline gives CDR1 SEHNR, CDR2 FQNEAQ (reference sequence). The CDR3 bases are TGTGCCAGCAGCCCGACAGGGGGCCACGAGCAGTACTTC. Translating gives CASSPTGGHEQYF.